What follows are 29 T cell receptor beta chains derived from one specimen sequenced in a study of glioma-infiltrating T cells. Using RNA template, CDR3s of TCR alpha and beta were amplified with iRepertoire arm-PCR. MiXCR, applied by TCRdb to the multiplex PCR reads, yields one record per CDR3 protein. Of fewer than 250,000 distinct CDR3 sequences listed, approximately 30% were seen once; the top ten hold roughly 21%. The specimen was glioma tissue, nonneoplastic brain tissue, or PBMCs (not recorded which). Every receptor here comes from a human donor with low-grade glioma or glioblastoma, undergoing nonglioma brain surgery, or in good health (not recorded which).

Many counts were recorded for this clonotype. The chain links TRBV6-2 or TRBV6-3 to TRBJ1-2; possible D gene TRBD1, 6 bases. The CDR3 is made up of 17 amino acids. Germline CDR1 reads MNHEY; CDR2 reads SVGEGT. V lost 2 bases and J 2 bases, leaving 18 bases between the germline ends. This chain's CDR3 is CASSYGFGQPNNYGYTF. For the CDR3, the DNA is TGTGCCAGCAGTTACGGATTCGGACAGCCGAACAACTATGGCTACACCTTC.

Concerning this clonotype itself: This may come from a read error, since a much larger clone is one base off. The V call is TRBV11-1, the J call TRBJ2-7; D gene unclear. CDR1 and CDR2 (germline): SGHAT, FQDESV (reference sequence). V was shortened by 2 bases and J by 11 bases, with 22 bases between the two germline ends. This CDR3 has 15 residues. CDR3 amino acids: CASSLLQPGGEEEYF. In nucleotides, the CDR3 is TGTGCCAGCAGCTTACTCCAACCAGGTGGGGAAGAGGAGTACTTC.

Concerning this clonotype: A clone one base away is much larger, so this may be a read error. The V gene is TRBV28, the J gene TRBJ2-3; 7 bases are shared with TRBD2. Germline trimming cut 8 bases from V and 2 bases from J; bases unmatched to any gene: 4. The CDR3 is made up of 13 amino acids. The germline V gene encodes CDR1 MDHEN and CDR2 SYDVKM. CDR3 sequence reads: CASGRGDTDTQYF. The CDR3 region has the DNA TGTGCCAGCGGACGGGGGGACACAGATACGCAGTATTTT.

A note on this clonotype: This clone may be a read error of a much larger clone one base away. The chain couples TRBV7-2 to TRBJ1-5, with D tentatively TRBD1 (6 bases). Germline V gives CDR1 SGHTA, CDR2 FQGNSA. The CDR3 contains 15 residues. With 5 bases removed from V and 5 bases from J, the gap between germline ends came to 16 bases. The CDR3 region is CTSSPDRLAHQPQHF. In nucleotides, the CDR3 is TGTACCAGCAGCCCTGACAGGCTAGCCCATCAGCCCCAGCATTTT. Combining the CDR3 with reference TRBV7-2 and TRBJ1-5 gives the whole variable domain GAGVSQSPSNKVTEKGKDVELRCDPISGHTALYWYRQSLGQGLEFLIYFQGNSAPDKSGLPSDRFSAERTGGSVSTLTIQRTQQEDSAVYLCTSSPDRLAHQPQHFGDGTRLSIL.

This chain joins TRBV5-4 and TRBJ2-3; 9 bases are a match to TRBD1. Germline trimming cut 2 bases from V and 2 bases from J; bases unmatched to any gene: 9. CDR3 size: 17 residues. Germline values: CDR1 SGHNT, CDR2 YYREEE (reference sequence). CDR3 region: CASSLPGTGSPTDTQYF. DNA of the CDR3: TGTGCCAGCAGCTTACCCGGGACAGGGTCACCCACAGATACGCAGTATTTT.

Points on this clonotype: A much larger clonotype is one base distant, so this may be a read error. The V gene is TRBV6-6, the J gene TRBJ1-2, with D possibly TRBD1 on 5 matching bases. CDR3 length: 14 residues. Germline CDR1 is MNHNY and CDR2 is SVGAGI (reference sequence). The CDR3 loop reads CARSYSSQGGGYTF. The CDR3, as DNA: TGTGCCAGAAGTTACTCGAGTCAGGGAGGCGGCTACACCTTC.

As regards this clonotype: A much larger clonotype is one base distant, so this may be a read error. This chain connects TRBV20-1 to TRBJ2-1; no reliable D call. CDR1 is DFQATT and CDR2 is SNEGSKA in the germline V gene (reference sequence). The CDR3 contains 12 residues. Trimming took 3 bases from V and 9 from J, leaving 12 bases between them. The DNA for the CDR3 is TGCAGTGCTAGTCGGTCCGCCGGTGAGCAGTTCTTC. As protein: CSASRSAGEQFF.

This clonotype was recorded at least ten times. The gene calls are TRBV20-1 and TRBJ2-3, with 8 nucleotides matching TRBD2. Germline lookup yields CDR1 DFQATT and CDR2 SNEGSKA (reference sequence). The CDR3 contains 15 residues. Losses at the gene ends were 0 bases for V and 3 bases for J; bases not matched to a gene: 5. DNA of the CDR3: TGCAGTGCTAGAGATGCACGGGGGGGGACAGATACGCAGTATTTT. Translated: CSARDARGGTDTQYF.

This clonotype was seen many times. CDR3 region: CASSPYGGGETQYF. CDR3 coding DNA: TGTGCCAGCAGTCCTTACGGGGGTGGGGAGACCCAGTACTTC. The rearrangement uses TRBV12-3 or TRBV12-4 and TRBJ2-5, with D maybe TRBD2 (6 bases). CDR3 length: 14 amino acids. V was trimmed by 5 bases and J by 5 bases, leaving 15 bases between them.

The sample holds many counts of this clonotype. The chain recombines TRBV18 with TRBJ2-1; a possible D gene is TRBD1 (5 bases). V lost 0 bases and J 6 bases, leaving 15 bases between the germline ends. Germline V CDR1 and CDR2: KGHSH, LQKENI. The CDR3 is 16 amino acids. CDR3 DNA: TGTGCCAGCTCACCACCGAGTCTGCAGGGAAGCAATGAGCAGTTCTTC. This codes for CASSPPSLQGSNEQFF.

In its sample, this clonotype was seen a few times. Germline and junction disagree at one end, which may indicate a read error. This chain uses TRBV5-4 with TRBJ2-7; 10 bases are shared with TRBD2. The CDR3 has 14 amino acids. Germline values: CDR1 SGHNT, CDR2 YYREEE (reference sequence). The CDR3 DNA reads TGTGCCAGCAGCTTGGAATCGCCTAGCGGGAGTATGGACTTC. Its translation: CASSLESPSGSMDF.

The sample holds many counts of this clonotype. CDR3 bases: TGTGCCAGCAGTCGGACTAGCGGGACCAATGAGCAGTTCTTC. It codes for CASSRTSGTNEQFF. The chain links TRBV6-1 to TRBJ2-1; 12 bases fit TRBD2. The CDR3 covers 14 residues. Germline lookup yields CDR1 MNHNS and CDR2 SASEGT. With V trimmed by 5 bases and J by 6 bases, 2 bases remained unmatched.

At least ten counts were recorded for this clonotype. The rearrangement joins TRBV6-1 to TRBJ1-1, with 7 bases matching TRBD1. Germline V lookup: CDR1 MNHNS, CDR2 SASEGT. The CDR3 totals 14 residues. Unmatched junction bases numbered 8, after V lost 6 bases and J lost 4 bases. This chain's CDR3 is CASSRQGEATEAFF. CDR3 DNA sequence: TGTGCCAGCAGCCGCCAGGGGGAAGCCACTGAAGCTTTCTTT.

The table lists this clonotype with many counts. The chain carries TRBV7-9 and TRBJ1-5; no reliable D call. V was clipped by 0 bases and J by 12 bases, with 12 bases between them. From germline, CDR1 is SEHNR and CDR2 FQNEAQ (reference sequence). The CDR3 runs 13 residues. The CDR3 spells CASSLAGFGLQHF. CDR3 bases: TGTGCCAGCAGCTTAGCCGGATTTGGTCTCCAGCATTTT.

This clonotype was counted ten times or more. This chain connects TRBV5-1 to TRBJ2-7, with 11 bases that match TRBD1. The V gene end was trimmed by 3 bases and the J gene end by 2 bases; junction bases not matched to a gene: 1. The CDR3 contains 14 residues. The germline CDR1 and CDR2 sequences are SGHRS and YFSETQ. The CDR3 region is CASSWTGGTYEQYF. The CDR3 DNA sequence: TGCGCCAGCAGCTGGACAGGGGGCACCTACGAGCAGTACTTC.

In the case of this clonotype: One junction end disagrees with the germline gene, perhaps due to a read error. The V call is TRBV19, the J call TRBJ2-3, with unresolved D. Germline V lookup: CDR1 LNHDA, CDR2 SQIVND (reference sequence). This CDR3 is 10 amino acids long. As DNA, the CDR3 is TGTGCCAGTGGTACGGATATGCAGTATTTT. Translation gives CASGTDMQYF.

This chain connects TRBV30 to TRBJ2-7, with TRBD1 identical over 8 bases. After removal of 3 bases from V and 4 bases from J, the junction contained 14 bases not matched to a gene. Germline lookup yields CDR1 GTSNPN and CDR2 SVGIG (reference sequence). This CDR3 spans 16 amino acids. The CDR3 region is CAWRSMRTGSLYEQYF. CDR3 sequence (DNA): TGTGCCTGGAGAAGTATGCGGACAGGGAGTTTGTACGAGCAGTACTTC.

Ten or more counts support this clonotype. The gene calls are TRBV3-1 and TRBJ1-4, with D perhaps matching TRBD1 (6 bases). This CDR3 contains 14 residues. V was trimmed by 8 bases and J by 8 bases, leaving 18 bases between them. From germline, CDR1 is LGHDT and CDR2 YNNKEL (reference sequence). CDR3 loop: CASQAQQGFEKLFF. The CDR3 nucleotides read TGTGCCAGCCAAGCCCAACAGGGATTCGAAAAACTGTTTTTT.

This clonotype was found many times. The V call is TRBV20-1, the J call TRBJ2-1; the match to TRBD2 covers 7 bases. Germline V gives CDR1 DFQATT, CDR2 SNEGSKA (reference sequence). V was clipped by 6 bases and J by 0 bases; unmatched bases: 8. The CDR3 runs 15 residues. CDR3 residues: CSAQDLAVSYNEQFF. DNA of the CDR3: TGCAGTGCGCAAGACCTAGCGGTCTCCTACAATGAGCAGTTCTTC.

The V gene is TRBV27, the J gene TRBJ2-1; 7 bases map to TRBD1. The closer fit of TRBJ1-2 to the DNA end suggests the J call may be wrong. CDR1 is MNHEY and CDR2 is SMNVEV in the germline V gene (reference sequence). CDR3 size: 15 residues. CDR3 nucleotide sequence: TGTGCCAGCAGTTTAGGAGGGGGCAATGGCTATGGCTACACCTTC. It translates to CASSLGGGNGYGYTF.

This clonotype was recorded many times. The chain combines TRBV10-3 with TRBJ2-5; 7 bases agree with TRBD2. V lost 1 base to trimming and J lost 1 base; unmatched junction nucleotides: 3. CDR1 ENHRY and CDR2 SYGVKD come from the germline V gene. CDR3 length: 15 amino acids. The CDR3 nucleotides read TGTGCCATCAGTGAGTTAGCGGGCCCCCAAGAGACCCAGTACTTC. Translated: CAISELAGPQETQYF.

The rearrangement joins TRBV7-9 to TRBJ2-7, with D possibly TRBD1 on 5 matching bases. Between the trimmed V and J ends, which lost 6 bases and 5 bases, there was a span of 14 bases. The CDR3 totals 13 residues. CDR1 is SEHNR and CDR2 is FQNEAQ in the germline V gene (reference sequence). In DNA form, the CDR3 reads TGTGCCAGCAGATCCGGCAGGGTCCACGAGCAGTACTTC. Encoded protein: CASRSGRVHEQYF.

Concerning this clonotype itself: A much larger clone differs by one base, so this may be a read error. The genes are TRBV29-1 and TRBJ1-2; no clear D. V dropped 6 bases and J dropped 8 bases, with 13 bases sitting between them. Germline assignment: CDR1 SQVTM and CDR2 ANQGSEA. This CDR3 region has 11 residues. The CDR3 loop reads CSVAEGWGYTF. DNA of the CDR3: TGCAGCGTGGCCGAGGGATGGGGCTACACCTTC.

This clonotype was counted only a few times. The junction departs from the called germline gene at one end, perhaps through a read error. The chain uses TRBV7-2 and TRBJ2-7, with D perhaps matching TRBD1 or TRBD2 (5 bases each). CDR1 and CDR2 (germline): SGHTA, FQGNSA. The CDR3 is made up of 14 amino acids. DNA for the CDR3: TGTGCCAGCAGCTTAGTAGGGACCTCCAACGAGCAGTACTTC. It encodes CASSLVGTSNEQYF.

This clonotype occurred many times. The CDR3 DNA reads as TGCGCCAGCAGCCCCCGGGGGTCAGCGTACAGTAATTCACCCCTCCACTTT. It specifies CASSPRGSAYSNSPLHF. The chain has TRBV4-3 and TRBJ1-6, with TRBD1 as a possible D gene (5 bases). The CDR3 runs to 17 residues. In germline, CDR1 is LGHNA, CDR2 YSLEER. Trimming removed 4 bases at V and 6 bases at J, with 19 bases between.

As to this clonotype: A read error may produce the germline difference seen at one junction end. The gene calls are TRBV7-2 and TRBJ2-7; D is unresolved. The CDR3 has 18 residues. Germline loops: CDR1 SGHTA, CDR2 FQGNSA. The CDR3: CASSLVGSWHGGSYERYF. The CDR3 DNA is TGTGCCAGCAGCTTAGTGGGAAGTTGGCATGGTGGTTCCTACGAGCGGTACTTC.

At least ten counts were recorded for this clonotype. V is TRBV6-2 or TRBV6-3 and J is TRBJ2-7; D not certain. V was cut by 4 bases and J by 1 base, with 11 bases left in between. Germline assignment: CDR1 MNHEY and CDR2 SVGEGT. The CDR3 sequence is 14 residues long. CDR3 amino acids: CASSLSDSSYEQYF. In DNA, the CDR3 is TGTGCCAGCAGTTTATCCGACTCGTCCTACGAGCAGTACTTC.

This clonotype occurred many times. The chain is built from TRBV9 and TRBJ1-6, with 7 bases aligning to TRBD1. CDR1 SGDLS and CDR2 YYNGEE come from the germline V gene. V gave up 4 bases and J gave up 7 bases; unmatched junction bases: 5. CDR3 length: 14 residues. The chain's CDR3 is CASSYRGLNSPLHF. CDR3 nucleotide sequence: TGTGCCAGCAGCTACAGGGGCCTCAATTCACCCCTCCACTTT.

J is TRBJ2-4 and V is TRBV29-1, with D perhaps matching TRBD1 (5 bases). CDR3 length: 12 residues. The ends were cut back, 4 bases at V and 9 bases at J, with 13 bases in the middle. Germline V gene data show CDR1 as SQVTM and CDR2 as ANQGSEA. CDR3 sequence reads: CSVAEQRGIQYF. CDR3 coding DNA: TGCAGCGTTGCGGAACAAAGGGGCATTCAGTACTTC.